These 14 T cell receptor beta chains share one sample of origin, sequenced in a study of blood T cell repertoires in COVID-19. Only in-frame clones appear in the TCRdb table, and some are missing; sequencing was by immunoSEQ multiplex PCR. The sample lists about 59,000 clones, around 80% occurring once. Specimen: peripheral blood. These TCRs come from a man between 60 and 75 years old with acute or convalescent COVID-19.

The chain is built from TRBV11-2 and TRBJ2-3, with 12 positions matching TRBD2. CDR3 length equals 16 residues. The J segment lost 6 bases and the V segment lost 4 bases, leaving 8 bases of the junction unmatched. Germline V gene data show CDR1 as SGHAT and CDR2 as FQNNGV. The CDR3: CASSSVTSGRPDTQYF. The DNA for the CDR3 is TGTGCCAGCAGCTCGGTGACTAGCGGGAGACCCGATACGCAGTATTTT.

V is TRBV28 and J is TRBJ1-2; tentative D call: TRBD1 (6 bases). The CDR3 sequence is 13 residues long. Germline values: CDR1 MDHEN, CDR2 SYDVKM. V dropped 1 base and J dropped 8 bases, with 11 bases sitting between them. CDR3 nucleotides: TGTGCCAGCAGTTTATCACAGGGTGGCGGCTACACCTTC. Protein sequence: CASSLSQGGGYTF.

The chain employs TRBV7-3 and TRBJ2-3; 9 bases map to TRBD2. V was pared by 0 bases and J by 4 bases, with 2 bases of the junction left unmatched. The CDR3 spans 15 residues. Germline CDR1 is SGHTA and CDR2 is FQGTGA. DNA of the CDR3: TGTGCCAGCAGCTTAACTAGCGGGAGCGCAGATACGCAGTATTTT. It encodes CASSLTSGSADTQYF.

This sequence joins TRBV19 and TRBJ2-7; TRBD2 agrees at 13 bases. CDR1 LNHDA and CDR2 SQIVND come from the germline V gene (reference sequence). V gave up 6 bases and J gave up 0 bases; unmatched junction bases: 2. The CDR3 length is 15 residues. This chain's CDR3 is CASRRTSGSSYEQYF. The CDR3 DNA follows: TGTGCCAGTAGACGGACTAGCGGGAGCTCCTACGAGCAGTACTTC.

V gene TRBV30 combines with J gene TRBJ1-1; weak D call: TRBD1 (5 bases). The CDR3 loop spans 16 amino acids. V gave up 3 bases and J gave up 1 base, with 18 bases separating them. CDR1 and CDR2 (germline): GTSNPN, SVGIG (reference sequence). CDR3 bases: TGTGCCTGGAGAGCTATTTATGGCGGGGCGAACACTGAAGCTTTCTTT. This codes for CAWRAIYGGANTEAFF.

V gene TRBV9 combines with J gene TRBJ2-5; 9 bases fit TRBD2. This CDR3 region has 15 residues. CDR1 is SGDLS and CDR2 is YYNGEE in the germline V gene. V lost 0 bases, J lost 5 bases, and 5 bases stayed unmatched. The CDR3 spells CASSVGGGRAETQYF. DNA of the CDR3: TGTGCCAGCAGCGTAGGCGGCGGGAGGGCCGAGACCCAGTACTTC.

V gene TRBV27 combines with J gene TRBJ2-7; 7 nucleotides match TRBD1. Germline V gives CDR1 MNHEY, CDR2 SMNVEV (reference sequence). This CDR3 is built from 15 residues. The trim removed 5 bases at V and 0 bases at J, leaving 7 bases unmatched. The CDR3 DNA sequence: TGTGCCAGCAGTACGGACAGGTCAAGCTCCTACGAGCAGTACTTC. Translating it yields CASSTDRSSSYEQYF.

V gene TRBV5-1 combines with J gene TRBJ1-2, with TRBD1 matching 9 bases. Germline-derived CDR1 and CDR2 are SGHRS and YFSETQ. Unmatched junction bases numbered 14, after V lost 4 bases and J lost 7 bases. The CDR3 has 16 residues. The CDR3 DNA sequence: TGCGCCAGCAGCAGCAACAGGGGGCGCGATCCCTCTGGCTACACCTTC. Translation: CASSSNRGRDPSGYTF.

The J gene is TRBJ2-1, the V gene TRBV5-3; 7 nucleotides line up with TRBD1. TRBV5-3 qualifies as an ORF whose function is uncertain. After removal of 2 bases from V and 7 bases from J, the junction contained 12 bases not matched to a gene. The CDR3 is 16 residues long. CDR3 residues: CARSFYTESGQNEQFF. For the CDR3, the DNA is TGTGCCAGAAGCTTTTATACGGAGTCGGGACAGAATGAGCAGTTCTTC.

V and J are TRBV5-4 and TRBJ1-2; D might be TRBD1 (5 bases). CDR1 and CDR2 from the germline V gene are SGHNT and YYREEE (reference sequence). Trimming removed 6 bases at V and 7 bases at J, with 22 bases between. The CDR3 has 15 residues. The CDR3 region is CASISPAGDRFGYTF. CDR3 in DNA: TGTGCCAGCATCTCTCCGGCGGGGGATCGCTTTGGCTACACCTTC.

This clone was found once. This rearrangement joins TRBV9 to TRBJ2-3; D is unresolved. CDR1 and CDR2 (germline): SGDLS, YYNGEE. The CDR3 runs 15 residues. Deletions cut 2 bases from V and 2 bases from J, with 12 bases between. CDR3 DNA: TGTGCCAGCAGCGTTTCTACCTTATTCACAGATACGCAGTATTTT. This sequence encodes CASSVSTLFTDTQYF.

The chain uses TRBV3-1 (or the pseudogene TRBV3-2) and TRBJ2-5, with D uncertain. Germline V CDR1 and CDR2: LGHDT, YNNKEL (reference sequence). The CDR3 covers 14 residues. The V end was cut by 1 base, the J end by 3 bases, with 9 bases between. CDR3 DNA sequence: TGTGCCAGCAGCCAAGGGCCCTCCGAAGAGACCCAGTACTTC. It is translated as CASSQGPSEETQYF.

The chain carries TRBV3-1 (or the pseudogene TRBV3-2) and TRBJ2-3; TRBD2 agrees at 14 bases. CDR1 and CDR2 from the germline V gene are LGHDT and YNNKEL (reference sequence). The V segment lost 5 bases and the J segment 4 bases; nucleotides outside the gene matches: 5. This CDR3 has 16 amino acids. CDR3 DNA: TGTGCCAGCAGCTCCCGACTAGCGGGAGGGTCAGATACGCAGTATTTT. Translating it yields CASSSRLAGGSDTQYF.

This chain connects TRBV7-6 to TRBJ2-7; TRBD1 matches at 8 bases. With 5 bases clipped from V and 2 bases from J, the junction kept 5 bases outside the gene matches. The CDR3 is made up of 14 amino acids. Germline assignment: CDR1 SGHVS and CDR2 FNYEAQ. The CDR3, as DNA: TGTGCCAGCAGCCAGGGACAGGAGGCCTACGAGCAGTACTTC. Its translation: CASSQGQEAYEQYF.